The clone carrying this TCR beta chain was detected only a few times. Its antigen remains unidentified. The CDR3 is 16 residues long. Germline lookup yields CDR1 LGHNA and CDR2 YSLEER. V was cut by 0 bases and J by 2 bases, with 11 bases left in between. The entry originates in a study of beta chain features in type 1 diabetes. Sequencing targeted expressed TCRB transcripts, as all isolated RNA had been reverse transcribed. Produced via immunoSEQ multiplex PCR; TCRdb's table is partial and in-frame only. The repertoire holds 850,000 to 900,000 clones, with under 20% as singletons. It was one heparinised blood draw, averaging around 120 mL, that each donor gave. CD45RO/CCR7/CD25/CD127/CD95/CD27 separated CD4+ naive, central memory, regulatory and stem cell-like memory cells by sorting. Overall study results and limits: People with Type 1 diabetes carried modestly yet significantly shorter TCRB CDR3s in all four CD4+ subsets.

This sequence originates from a woman between 18 and 29 years old in good health. The sequenced sample was naive CD4+ T cells from blood. The chain is built from TRBV4-3 and TRBJ2-1; a possible D gene is TRBD2 (5 bases). The CDR3 nucleotides read TGCGCCAGCAGCCAAGAAGAATCACTAGCCTACAATGAGCAGTTCTTC. This codes for CASSQEESLAYNEQFF.